One and the same sample provided the 31 T cell receptor beta chains below, sequenced in a study of T cells in Graves' hyperthyroidism and ophthalmopathy. RNA transcripts served as the template for amplifying TCR beta CDR3 regions. In the first-round RT-PCR of the TCR CDR3, the HTBI primer set was used. TCRdb redid the calling of the multiplex PCR reads with MiXCR, one entry per CDR3 protein. This sample has 37,000 or so distinct CDR3 sequences, with around 53% found just once. The sequenced sample consisted of blood. These receptors were taken from a man aged 35 to 55 with Graves' ophthalmopathy.

This clonotype occurred many times. V gene TRBV28 combines with J gene TRBJ1-3; D is unresolved. V lost 11 bases to trimming and J lost 0 bases, with 11 bases between them. Germline CDR1 MDHEN, CDR2 SYDVKM. This CDR3 spans 13 amino acids. CDR3 in DNA: TGTGCCTCCTCCTATGGCTCTGGAAACACCATATATTTT. Amino acid sequence: CASSYGSGNTIYF.

The V and J genes are TRBV6-1 and TRBJ2-7; 9 bases map to TRBD1. CDR3 size: 17 residues. J lost 8 bases, V lost 7 bases, and 21 bases had no gene match. Germline-derived CDR1 and CDR2 are MNHNS and SASEGT. The CDR3 DNA reads TGTGCCAGCAATCAACCGCCCGGGACAGGGAATCAGCCCCAGCAGTACTTC. Protein: CASNQPPGTGNQPQQYF.

The gene calls are TRBV2 and TRBJ2-5; 12 bases line up with TRBD2. The V gene end was trimmed by 7 bases and the J gene end by 5 bases; junction bases not matched to a gene: 11. Germline V gene data show CDR1 as SNHLY and CDR2 as FYNNEI. This CDR3 contains 16 residues. The CDR3 loop reads CASMASGRAKGETQYF. In nucleotides, the CDR3 is TGTGCCAGCATGGCTAGCGGGAGGGCCAAGGGGGAGACCCAGTACTTC.

The sample holds many counts of this clonotype. V gene TRBV7-6 combines with J gene TRBJ2-1; D unresolved. The germline V gene has CDR1 SGHVS and CDR2 FNYEAQ. V dropped 5 bases and J dropped 10 bases, with 9 bases sitting between them. The CDR3 consists of 11 residues. The CDR3 sequence: CASSDRWEQFF. CDR3 DNA: TGTGCCAGCAGCGACCGATGGGAGCAGTTCTTC.

As concerns this clonotype: No conserved phenylalanine or tryptophan is present at the end of the CDR3, so a read error is the likely explanation. This sequence joins TRBV7-9 and TRBJ2-7, with D maybe TRBD1 (5 bases). The CDR3 is made up of 14 amino acids. Germline-derived CDR1 and CDR2 are SEHNR and FQNEAQ (reference sequence). CDR3: CASSSLDKTYEQYL. CDR3 nucleotides: TGCGCCAGCAGCTCCTTGGACAAAACCTACGAGCAGTACCTC.

The chain employs TRBV10-3 and TRBJ2-1; TRBD2 agrees at 16 bases. With 6 bases clipped from V and 10 bases from J, the junction kept 12 bases outside the gene matches. The CDR3 has 17 amino acids. Germline V lookup: CDR1 ENHRY, CDR2 SYGVKD. The CDR3 loop is CAISIYPGLAGGHEQFF. In DNA, the CDR3 is TGTGCCATCAGCATCTACCCGGGACTAGCGGGGGGGCACGAGCAGTTCTTC.

As to this clonotype: The DNA is left out, because the CDR3 cannot be placed on it with certainty; the CDR3 is given as TCRdb lists it. The rearrangement links TRBV5-4 to TRBJ2-3; TRBD2 is taken as the D call from the table, unchecked against the DNA. The CDR3 adds up to 18 amino acids, both ends counted. Per the germline V gene, CDR1 is SGHNT and CDR2 is YYREEE (reference sequence). The CDR3 protein is CASSFYICSASKGDTQYF.

This clonotype was found many times. This may be a read error, as it is one base from a much larger clone. V is TRBV5-1 and J is TRBJ2-5, with D tentatively TRBD2 (6 bases). Trimming cost V 4 bases and J 7 bases, with 14 bases left between them. The CDR3 runs to 13 residues. Germline CDR1 is SGHRS and CDR2 is YFSETQ. The CDR3 loop is CASSGSGKGTQYF. DNA of the CDR3: TGCGCCAGCAGCGGTAGCGGCAAAGGGACCCAGTACTTC.

This clonotype has a count of ten or more. J is TRBJ1-6 and V is TRBV3-1, with no clear D. V was shortened by 1 base and J by 5 bases, with 9 bases between the two germline ends. This CDR3 spans 15 amino acids. From germline, CDR1 is LGHDT and CDR2 YNNKEL (reference sequence). The CDR3 protein is CASSQGTANNSPLHF. The CDR3 DNA reads as TGTGCCAGCAGCCAAGGCACAGCGAATAATTCACCCCTCCACTTT.

For this clonotype: The junction and the germline gene differ at one end; a read error may be behind it. The chain joins TRBV28 to TRBJ1-4; D uncertain. The CDR3 runs to 19 residues. The germline V gene has CDR1 MDHEN and CDR2 SYDVKM. CDR3 protein: CASSFPVPPGPLANERLFF. The CDR3 DNA reads as TGTGCCAGCAGTTTCCCGGTCCCCCCAGGACCGTTGGCTAATGAAAGACTGTTTTTT.

The rearrangement links TRBV20-1 to TRBJ2-5; the match to TRBD1 covers 7 bases. Germline CDR1 reads DFQATT; CDR2 reads SNEGSKA (reference sequence). The CDR3 totals 13 residues. Trimming at V came to 5 bases and at J to 9 bases, leaving 12 bases not matched to a gene. The CDR3 coding sequence is TGCAGTGCTGTGCGACAGGGCGGTCAGCCCCAGTACTTC. It encodes CSAVRQGGQPQYF.

This clonotype was picked up many times. This rearrangement joins TRBV20-1 to TRBJ2-2; 9 bases fit TRBD2. The CDR3 is 15 amino acids. Germline lookup yields CDR1 DFQATT and CDR2 SNEGSKA (reference sequence). J was trimmed by 5 bases and V by 5 bases; bases with no gene match: 9. The CDR3 reads CSASIAGVGTGELFF. In DNA, the CDR3 is TGCAGTGCTTCGATAGCGGGGGTGGGTACCGGGGAGCTGTTTTTT.

Many counts were recorded for this clonotype. V usage is TRBV20-1 and J usage is TRBJ1-5, with TRBD1 matching 7 bases. V shed 3 bases, J shed 4 bases, and the junction held 6 bases outside the gene matches. From germline, CDR1 is DFQATT and CDR2 SNEGSKA (reference sequence). The CDR3 covers 14 residues. The CDR3 is CSASITGVNQPQHF. CDR3 coding DNA: TGCAGTGCTAGTATTACAGGGGTTAATCAGCCCCAGCATTTT.

In its sample, this clonotype was seen once. This sequence joins TRBV10-2 and TRBJ1-5, with a tentative D call TRBD1 (5 bases). V was trimmed by 4 bases and J by 2 bases, leaving 6 bases between them. The length of the CDR3 is 13 residues. Germline CDR1 WSHSY, CDR2 SAAADI. In DNA, the CDR3 is TGCGCCAGCAGTGTACAGGGCAATCAGCCCCAGCATTTT. This translates into CASSVQGNQPQHF.

This clonotype was counted at least ten times. The V and J genes are TRBV20-1 and TRBJ2-7; tentative D call: TRBD1 (6 bases). The CDR3 contains 15 residues. V was trimmed by 2 bases and J by 0 bases, leaving 14 bases between them. In germline, CDR1 is DFQATT, CDR2 SNEGSKA (reference sequence). Here the CDR3 reads CSARHRVGSSYEQYF. CDR3 DNA: TGCAGTGCTAGACACAGGGTTGGCAGCTCCTACGAGCAGTACTTC.

This clonotype has ten or more counts. The chain is built from TRBV3-1 and TRBJ2-7; D remains ambiguous. This CDR3 spans 14 amino acids. Germline V gene data show CDR1 as LGHDT and CDR2 as YNNKEL (reference sequence). Deletions cut 1 base from V and 0 bases from J, with 7 bases between. The CDR3 coding sequence is TGTGCCAGCAGCCAAGTGGTCAACTCCTACGAGCAGTACTTC. The encoded protein is CASSQVVNSYEQYF.

As to this clonotype: A read error is possible here, since a much larger clone lies one base away. This rearrangement joins TRBV28 to TRBJ1-1; 7 bases map to TRBD1. V shed 6 bases and J 11 bases; nucleotides not matched to a gene: 6. CDR1 and CDR2 from the germline V gene are MDHEN and SYDVKM. The CDR3 totals 11 residues. CDR3 bases: TGTGCCAGCAGCCCCGGGACAGAGGCTTTCTTT. Amino acid sequence: CASSPGTEAFF.

This chain joins TRBV20-1 and TRBJ1-5; possibly TRBD1 for D (5 bases). The CDR3 is 14 amino acids. V lost 6 bases to trimming and J lost 7 bases, with 19 bases between them. Per the germline V gene, CDR1 is DFQATT and CDR2 is SNEGSKA (reference sequence). The CDR3 region is CSARVLAGGQPQHF. DNA of the CDR3: TGCAGTGCCAGGGTACTAGCGGGGGGGCAGCCCCAGCATTTT.

Many counts were recorded for this clonotype. The V gene is TRBV4-1, the J gene TRBJ1-4; a possible D gene is TRBD1 (6 bases). The ends were cut back, 4 bases at V and 3 bases at J, with 18 bases in the middle. CDR1 MGHRA and CDR2 YSYEKL come from the germline V gene. CDR3 length: 17 amino acids. In nucleotides, the CDR3 is TGCGCCAGCAGCCCCGACAGGAGGAGAGGGTCTAATGAAAAACTGTTTTTT. Amino acid sequence: CASSPDRRRGSNEKLFF.

This clonotype is judged medium-sized. V and J are TRBV29-1 and TRBJ2-7, with D maybe TRBD2 (7 bases). Trimming took 3 bases from V and 6 from J, leaving 18 bases between them. Per germline, CDR1 SQVTM and CDR2 ANQGSEA. The CDR3 extends over 14 amino acids. The DNA for the CDR3 is TGCAGCGTTGAGGCCGGGGGGCTCGGCAGCGAGCAGTACTTC. Its protein product is CSVEAGGLGSEQYF.

This clonotype came up many times. The genes are TRBV5-1 and TRBJ1-1; a possible D gene is TRBD1 (6 bases). The CDR3 sequence is 13 residues long. The V gene lost 8 bases and the J gene lost 1 base, with 12 bases spanning the gap. Germline V lookup: CDR1 SGHRS, CDR2 YFSETQ. CDR3 DNA: TGCGCCAGTAACAGGGATGGGAACACTGAAGCTTTCTTT. Translation: CASNRDGNTEAFF.

This clonotype was seen many times. V usage is TRBV6-1 and J usage is TRBJ1-6, with D perhaps matching TRBD1 (6 bases). Trimming removed 6 bases from V and 10 bases from J, with 25 bases in between. CDR1 is MNHNS and CDR2 is SASEGT in the germline V gene. The CDR3 has 17 amino acids. DNA of the CDR3: TGTGCCAGCAGGGGAGGGGGGGAGGCAGGCCGAGGCTCACCCCTCCACTTT. Translating gives CASRGGGEAGRGSPLHF.

The chain recombines TRBV20-1 with TRBJ2-2; the D is unclear. The germline V and J ends were trimmed by 0 bases and 9 bases, with 14 bases remaining between them. Germline CDR1 and CDR2: DFQATT and SNEGSKA (reference sequence). CDR3 length: 14 amino acids. In DNA, the CDR3 is TGCAGTGCTAGAGAACCAGCCGGATCCAGGGAGCTGTTTTTT. It yields the protein CSAREPAGSRELFF.

In this sample, this clonotype turned up many times. The CDR3 DNA follows: TGCAGTGCTAGAGATCTCTTGACAGCTAGCAATCAGCCCCAGCATTTT. It yields the protein CSARDLLTASNQPQHF. The chain uses TRBV20-1 and TRBJ1-5; a possible D gene is TRBD1 (5 bases). The CDR3 covers 16 residues. The germline CDR1 and CDR2 sequences are DFQATT and SNEGSKA (reference sequence). The V and J ends lost 0 bases and 0 bases respectively, with 12 bases between them.

This clonotype is medium-sized. The chain recombines TRBV29-1 with TRBJ2-1, with TRBD1 identical over 9 bases. The V and J ends lost 5 bases and 9 bases, in that order; junction bases with no gene match: 14. The CDR3 extends over 15 amino acids. The germline CDR1 and CDR2 sequences are SQVTM and ANQGSEA. In DNA, the CDR3 is TGCAGCGTTAACCCCGGGACAGGGACTTCGAGTGAGCAGTTCTTC. Translated, it gives CSVNPGTGTSSEQFF.

This clonotype was seen at least ten times. The J gene is TRBJ1-1, the V gene TRBV7-6; the D gene is possibly TRBD1 (6 bases). With 8 bases removed from V and 6 bases from J, the gap between germline ends came to 10 bases. The V gene's germline CDR1 is SGHVS and CDR2 FNYEAQ. The CDR3 runs 11 residues. CDR3 bases: TGTGCCAGCGGGAAGGGGGCTGAAGCTTTCTTT. It specifies CASGKGAEAFF. Using reference TRBV7-6 and TRBJ1-1 for the parts outside the CDR3, the full variable domain is GAGVSQSPRYKVTKRGQDVALRCDPISGHVSLYWYRQALGQGPEFLTYFNYEAQQDKSGLPNDRFSAERPEGSISTLTIQRTEQRDSAMYRCASGKGAEAFFGQGTRLTVV.

This clonotype was recorded many times. V usage is TRBV7-3 and J usage is TRBJ2-2, with D maybe TRBD1 (6 bases). The CDR3 extends over 16 amino acids. Per germline, CDR1 SGHTA and CDR2 FQGTGA. Trimming cost V 3 bases and J 7 bases, with 18 bases left between them. The CDR3 sequence is CASSLGPGEHDGELFF. The CDR3 nucleotides are TGTGCCAGCAGCTTGGGCCCAGGGGAGCATGACGGGGAGCTGTTTTTT.

This clonotype was counted ten times or more. This chain joins TRBV20-1 and TRBJ2-1; 10 bases are a match to TRBD2. Per the germline V gene, CDR1 is DFQATT and CDR2 is SNEGSKA (reference sequence). After removal of 5 bases from V and 2 bases from J, the junction contained 3 bases not matched to a gene. This CDR3 has 14 residues. CDR3 nucleotides: TGCAGTGCTCAAGCGGGAGGGACCTACAATGAGCAGTTCTTC. This encodes CSAQAGGTYNEQFF.

This clonotype was counted many times. The chain's CDR3 is CATGLAGKTGGIYNEQFF. The CDR3 DNA reads TGTGCCACGGGACTAGCGGGCAAAACGGGAGGAATTTACAATGAGCAGTTCTTC. The V and J genes are TRBV10-3 and TRBJ2-1, with 12 bases lining up with TRBD2. The CDR3 contains 18 residues. Germline V CDR1 and CDR2: ENHRY, SYGVKD. Germline trimming cut 10 bases from V and 4 bases from J; bases unmatched to any gene: 17.

This clonotype was counted ten times or more. This chain joins TRBV7-6 and TRBJ2-7; maybe TRBD2 (7 bases). This CDR3 is 18 amino acids long. The V end was cut by 6 bases, the J end by 2 bases, with 26 bases between. Germline V gene lookup returns CDR1 SGHVS and CDR2 FNYEAQ. CDR3 in amino acids: CASSPGSGGAGRTYEQYF. CDR3 DNA: TGTGCCAGCAGTCCTGGGTCTGGGGGGGCCGGGAGGACCTACGAGCAGTACTTC. Full variable domain (rest looked up from reference TRBV7-6 and TRBJ2-7): GAGVSQSPRYKVTKRGQDVALRCDPISGHVSLYWYRQALGQGPEFLTYFNYEAQQDKSGLPNDRFSAERPEGSISTLTIQRTEQRDSAMYRCASSPGSGGAGRTYEQYFGPGTRLTVT.

To note about this clonotype: The junction shows a germline mismatch at one end, possibly a read error. The J gene is TRBJ2-5, the V gene TRBV6-6; 11 positions match TRBD2. The CDR3 runs 15 residues. Per the germline V gene, CDR1 is MNHNY and CDR2 is SVGAGI (reference sequence). CDR3 coding DNA: TGTGTCAGCGGGAGACTAGCGGGAACCCGAGAGACCCAGTACTTC. Its translation is CVSGRLAGTRETQYF.